The present T cell receptor beta chain was sequenced within a study of blood T cell repertoires in COVID-19. Study details: Sites in the United States, Italy and Spain provided acute and convalescent COVID-19 samples. PBMCs, B-cell-depleted T cells, or T cells were the source of the cDNA or gDNA that made up the material.

Trimming took off 0 bases at V and 0 bases at J, with 21 bases between the two ends. The CDR3 has 20 amino acids. Germline CDR1 MGHRA, CDR2 YSYEKL. Enrollment of patients from Seattle took place during active infection, with longitudinal follow-up. As handled by the study authors: How many nucleated cells were present was estimated from reference gene primer amplification. The protocol was immunoSEQ multiplex PCR, while the TCRdb copy is restricted to in-frame clones and leaves out a portion. The V and J calls and clone size were taken over from that table, and D and trimming were inferred from the DNA. The sample lists 80,000 or so clones; roughly 85% were seen once.

The material sequenced was peripheral blood. The clonotype was recovered from a middle-aged man with COVID-19, enrolled during active disease. The rearrangement uses TRBV4-1 and TRBJ1-3, with D maybe TRBD1 (5 bases). This CDR3 reads CASSQDVIGGGSSSGNTIYF. CDR3 DNA sequence: TGCGCCAGCAGCCAAGACGTAATCGGGGGGGGAAGCTCCTCTGGAAACACCATATATTTT.